Listed here are 7 T cell receptor beta chains from one sample, sequenced in a study of T cells in Graves' hyperthyroidism and ophthalmopathy. Amplified TCR beta CDR3 regions came from RNA transcripts. The study used the HTBI primer set for a first-round RT-PCR of the TCR CDR3. Via MiXCR, TCRdb re-called the multiplex PCR reads, giving one row per CDR3 protein. This repertoire shows around 290,000 distinct CDR3 sequences, about 14% found once; its top ten account for approximately 7.8%. Sequenced input: blood. The source of these receptors is a woman aged 25 to 39 with Graves' hyperthyroidism that later progressed to Graves' ophthalmopathy.

This clonotype was counted at least ten times. V and J are TRBV7-2 and TRBJ2-2; no reliable D call. V was cut by 4 bases and J by 4 bases, with 7 bases left in between. CDR1 is SGHTA and CDR2 is FQGNSA in the germline V gene. The CDR3 sequence is 13 residues long. CDR3 bases: TGTGCCAGCAGCTCCCAGATCACCGGGGAGCTGTTTTTT. It encodes CASSSQITGELFF.

This clonotype turned up a few times. V gene TRBV7-6 combines with J gene TRBJ2-1; the D is unclear. The CDR3 spans 15 residues. V was shortened by 1 base and J by 0 bases, with 7 bases between the two germline ends. CDR1 and CDR2 (germline): SGHVS, FNYEAQ. CDR3 nucleotides: TGTGCCAGCAGCTTAGAGCCGAGCTCCTACAATGAGCAGTTCTTC. Amino acid sequence: CASSLEPSSYNEQFF.

This clonotype occurred a few times. The chain combines TRBV19 with TRBJ2-2, with 9 bases aligning to TRBD1. CDR3 length equals 17 residues. Trimming removed 4 bases from V and 0 bases from J; junction bases left unmatched: 6. Germline-derived CDR1 and CDR2 are LNHDA and SQIVND (reference sequence). For the CDR3, the DNA is TGTGCCAGTAGTAAATCGGGACAGGGCGCGAACACCGGGGAGCTGTTTTTT. Translation gives CASSKSGQGANTGELFF.

This clonotype occurred many times. CDR3 DNA sequence: TGCAGTGCTAGACTAGCGGATGGCACAGATACGCAGTATTTT. Translated, it gives CSARLADGTDTQYF. The chain combines TRBV20-1 with TRBJ2-3; 7 bases align to TRBD2. Germline loops: CDR1 DFQATT, CDR2 SNEGSKA (reference sequence). This CDR3 region has 14 residues. V shed 2 bases and J 1 base; nucleotides not matched to a gene: 3.

This clonotype appeared many times. The DNA of the CDR3 is TGTGCCGCGGGACAGGGGAACTATGGCTACACCTTC. Protein: CAAGQGNYGYTF. The rearrangement joins TRBV28 to TRBJ1-2, with TRBD1 matching 10 bases. This CDR3 is 12 amino acids long. Germline V lookup: CDR1 MDHEN, CDR2 SYDVKM. Germline trimming cut 11 bases from V and 2 bases from J; bases unmatched to any gene: 2.

A remark on this clonotype: Possible read error: a much larger clone is one base away. The rearrangement joins TRBV11-2 to TRBJ1-4; the D gene is possibly TRBD1 (6 bases). The germline V gene has CDR1 SGHAT and CDR2 FQNNGV. CDR3 size: 16 residues. For the CDR3, the DNA is TGTGTCAGCAGCTTCGGACAGACAGCAACTAATGAAAAACTGTTTTTT. It yields the protein CVSSFGQTATNEKLFF.

At least ten counts were recorded for this clonotype. This rearrangement joins TRBV20-1 to TRBJ1-2, with D maybe TRBD1 (5 bases). The V gene lost 3 bases and the J gene lost 4 bases, with 12 bases spanning the gap. CDR1 is DFQATT and CDR2 is SNEGSKA in the germline V gene (reference sequence). The CDR3 has 13 amino acids. Here the CDR3 DNA reads TGCAGTGCTAGCCCCCAGGGCCGCTATGGCTACACCTTC. Amino acids: CSASPQGRYGYTF.